This T cell receptor (beta chain) was profiled in a study of CD8 T cell repertoires and HIV-1 epitope variants. Background on the study: Twenty-five autologous and known Gag and Nef epitope variant peptides each stimulated T cells separately. Equal numbers of autologous T cell-negative cells presented antigen to enriched T cells. Cultures ran less than 12 days, with IL-2, IL-7 and IL-15 added on days 3 and 7.

The sample holds one count of this clone. Its matching antigen is unknown. Overall study results and limits: Roughly nine antigen-specific TCR beta clonotypes were found; roughly six seemed cross-reactive to variants.

TCRdb's table, derived via immunoSEQ multiplex PCR, lists solely in-frame clones and lacks some. The sample shows more than 85,000 clones, roughly four fifths of them seen only once. The TCR comes from a male donor with HIV. The sequencing sample was made of uncultured baseline CD8+ T cells from peripheral blood mononuclear cells (PBMCs).

The CDR3 protein is CASTPRDTGELFF. The DNA of the CDR3 is TGCGCCAGCACCCCCAGGGACACCGGGGAGCTGTTTTTT. V gene TRBV5-1 combines with J gene TRBJ2-2, with TRBD1 as a possible D gene (5 bases). V was clipped by 6 bases and J by 3 bases, with 9 bases between them. The CDR3 extends over 13 amino acids. CDR1 SGHRS and CDR2 YFSETQ come from the germline V gene.